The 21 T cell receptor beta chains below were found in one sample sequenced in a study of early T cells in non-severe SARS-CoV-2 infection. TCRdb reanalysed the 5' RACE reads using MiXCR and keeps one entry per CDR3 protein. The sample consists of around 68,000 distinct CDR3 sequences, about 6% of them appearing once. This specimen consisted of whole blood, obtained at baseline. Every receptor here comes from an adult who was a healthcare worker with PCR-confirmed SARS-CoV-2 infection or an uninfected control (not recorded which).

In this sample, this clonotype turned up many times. The CDR3 region is CASRKDRDVNQPQHF. For the CDR3, the DNA is TGTGCCAGTAGGAAGGACAGGGACGTAAATCAGCCCCAGCATTTT. The chain employs TRBV19 and TRBJ1-5; TRBD1 agrees at 8 bases. Germline V gene lookup returns CDR1 LNHDA and CDR2 SQIVND (reference sequence). CDR3 length: 15 residues. With V trimmed by 6 bases and J by 4 bases, 8 bases remained unmatched.

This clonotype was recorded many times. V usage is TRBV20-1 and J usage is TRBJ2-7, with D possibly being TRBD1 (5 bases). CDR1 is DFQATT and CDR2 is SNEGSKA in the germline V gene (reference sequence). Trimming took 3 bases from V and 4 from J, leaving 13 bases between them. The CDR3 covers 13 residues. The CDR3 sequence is CSARGQAIYEQYF. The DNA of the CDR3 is TGCAGTGCTAGGGGGCAGGCCATTTACGAGCAGTACTTC.

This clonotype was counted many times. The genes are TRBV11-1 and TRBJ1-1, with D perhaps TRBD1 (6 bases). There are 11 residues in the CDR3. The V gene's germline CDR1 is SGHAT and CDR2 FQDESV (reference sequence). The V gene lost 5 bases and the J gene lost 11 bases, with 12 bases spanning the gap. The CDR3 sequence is CASSQDSRAFF. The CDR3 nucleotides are TGTGCCAGCAGCCAGGACAGTCGCGCTTTCTTT.

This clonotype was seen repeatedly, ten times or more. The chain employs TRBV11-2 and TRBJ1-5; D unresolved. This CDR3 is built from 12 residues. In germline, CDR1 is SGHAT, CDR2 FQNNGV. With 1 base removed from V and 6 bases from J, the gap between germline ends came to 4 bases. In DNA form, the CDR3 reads TGTGCCAGCAGCTTAGCAGCTCAGCCCCAGCATTTT. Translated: CASSLAAQPQHF.

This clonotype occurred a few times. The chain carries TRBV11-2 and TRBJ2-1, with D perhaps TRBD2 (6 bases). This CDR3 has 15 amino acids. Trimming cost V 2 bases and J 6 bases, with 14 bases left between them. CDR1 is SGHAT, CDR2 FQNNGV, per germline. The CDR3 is CASSLSGRRGNEQFF. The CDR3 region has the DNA TGTGCCAGCAGCTTATCCGGGAGAAGGGGCAATGAGCAGTTCTTC. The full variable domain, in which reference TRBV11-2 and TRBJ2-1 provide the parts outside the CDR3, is EAGVAQSPRYKIIEKRQSVAFWCNPISGHATLYWYQQILGQGPKLLIQFQNNGVVDDSQLPKDRFSAERLKGVDSTLKIQPAKLEDSAVYLCASSLSGRRGNEQFFGPGTRLTVL.

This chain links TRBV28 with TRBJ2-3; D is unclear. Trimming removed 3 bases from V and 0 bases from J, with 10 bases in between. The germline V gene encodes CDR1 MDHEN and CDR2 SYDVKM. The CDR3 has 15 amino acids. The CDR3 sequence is CASSFEITSTDTQYF. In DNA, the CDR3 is TGTGCCAGCAGTTTTGAGATTACTAGCACAGATACGCAGTATTTT. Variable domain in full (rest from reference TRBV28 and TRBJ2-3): DVKVTQSSRYLVKRTGEKVFLECVQDMDHENMFWYRQDPGLGLRLIYFSYDVKMKEKGDIPEGYSVSREKKERFSLILESASTNQTSMYLCASSFEITSTDTQYFGPGTRLTVL.

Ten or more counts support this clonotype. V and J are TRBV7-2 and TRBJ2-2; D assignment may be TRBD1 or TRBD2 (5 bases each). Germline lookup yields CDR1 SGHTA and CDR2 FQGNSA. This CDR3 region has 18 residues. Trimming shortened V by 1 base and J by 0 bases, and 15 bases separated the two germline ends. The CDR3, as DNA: TGTGCCAGCAGCTTAGATGGTTCAGGGACCGCGAACACCGGGGAGCTGTTTTTT. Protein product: CASSLDGSGTANTGELFF.

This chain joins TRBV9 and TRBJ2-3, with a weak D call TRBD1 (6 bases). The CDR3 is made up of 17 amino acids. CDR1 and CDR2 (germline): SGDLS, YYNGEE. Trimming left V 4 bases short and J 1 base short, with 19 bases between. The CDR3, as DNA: TGTGCCAGCAGCCCCAGGGGATCATATCTACGCACAGATACGCAGTATTTT. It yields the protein CASSPRGSYLRTDTQYF.

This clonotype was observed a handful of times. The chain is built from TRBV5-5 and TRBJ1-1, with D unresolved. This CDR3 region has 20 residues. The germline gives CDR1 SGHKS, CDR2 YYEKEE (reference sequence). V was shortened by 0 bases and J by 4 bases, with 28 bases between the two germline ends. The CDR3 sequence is CASSLAVLYFGHLRLTEAFF. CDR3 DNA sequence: TGTGCCAGCAGCTTGGCGGTACTATATTTCGGCCATCTGAGGCTCACTGAAGCTTTCTTT.

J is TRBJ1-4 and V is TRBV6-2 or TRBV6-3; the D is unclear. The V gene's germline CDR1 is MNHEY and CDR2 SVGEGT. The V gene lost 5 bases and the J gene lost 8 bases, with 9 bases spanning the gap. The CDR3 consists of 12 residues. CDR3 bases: TGTGCCAGCAGTCCAGATTCCGAAAAACTGTTTTTT. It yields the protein CASSPDSEKLFF.

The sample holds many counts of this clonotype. For the CDR3, the DNA is TGCGCCAGCAGCTCGTTACCCCAGGTCTTCCGGACCGGGACCGATGAAGCTTTCTTT. Protein sequence: CASSSLPQVFRTGTDEAFF. The chain carries TRBV5-1 and TRBJ1-1, with D possibly being TRBD1 (5 bases). Trimming removed 3 bases at V and 7 bases at J, with 31 bases between. Germline V CDR1 and CDR2: SGHRS, YFSETQ. This CDR3 is 19 amino acids long.

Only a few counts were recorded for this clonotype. In DNA form, the CDR3 reads TGCAGTGCCCCCACTCTCGGTTATAGCAATCAGCCCCAGCATTTT. It yields the protein CSAPTLGYSNQPQHF. The chain couples TRBV20-1 to TRBJ1-5; D remains unclear. Germline assignment: CDR1 DFQATT and CDR2 SNEGSKA (reference sequence). This CDR3 contains 15 residues. V gave up 6 bases and J gave up 0 bases, with 15 bases separating them.

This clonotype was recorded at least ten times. CDR3 region: CASSRKPGSETQYF. The CDR3 nucleotides are TGTGCCAGCAGCCGGAAGCCGGGGTCAGAGACCCAGTACTTC. The chain uses TRBV14 and TRBJ2-5; maybe TRBD2 (5 bases). Germline CDR1 reads SGHDN; CDR2 reads FVKESK. The CDR3 consists of 14 residues. Trimming took off 4 bases at V and 4 bases at J, with 13 bases between the two ends.

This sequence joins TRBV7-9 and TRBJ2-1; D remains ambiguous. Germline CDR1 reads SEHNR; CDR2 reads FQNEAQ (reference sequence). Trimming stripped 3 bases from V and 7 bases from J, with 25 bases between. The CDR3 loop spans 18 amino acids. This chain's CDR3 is CASSFLGPRGQLYNEQFF. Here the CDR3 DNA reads TGTGCCAGCAGCTTTTTAGGGCCCCGTGGGCAACTGTATAATGAGCAGTTCTTC.

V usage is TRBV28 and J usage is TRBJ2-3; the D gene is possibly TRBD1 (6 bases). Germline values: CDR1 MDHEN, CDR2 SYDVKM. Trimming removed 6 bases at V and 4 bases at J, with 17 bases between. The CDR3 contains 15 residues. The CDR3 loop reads CASRNRVVMADTQYF. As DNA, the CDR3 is TGTGCCAGCAGGAACAGGGTGGTTATGGCAGATACGCAGTATTTT.

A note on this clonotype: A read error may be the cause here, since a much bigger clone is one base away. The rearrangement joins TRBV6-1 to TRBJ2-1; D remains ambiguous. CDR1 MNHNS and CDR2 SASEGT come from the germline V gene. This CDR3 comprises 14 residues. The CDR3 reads CASSELGSFNEQFF. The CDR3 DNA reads TGTGCCAGCAGTGAACTTGGGTCCTTCAATGAGCAGTTCTTC.

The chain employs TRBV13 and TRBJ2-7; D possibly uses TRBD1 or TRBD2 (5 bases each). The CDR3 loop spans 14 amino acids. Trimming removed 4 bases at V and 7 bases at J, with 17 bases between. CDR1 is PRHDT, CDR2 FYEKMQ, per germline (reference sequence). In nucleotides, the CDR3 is TGTGCCAGCAGCTCGGACCAGAGGGGCAGGGAGCAGTACTTC. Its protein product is CASSSDQRGREQYF.

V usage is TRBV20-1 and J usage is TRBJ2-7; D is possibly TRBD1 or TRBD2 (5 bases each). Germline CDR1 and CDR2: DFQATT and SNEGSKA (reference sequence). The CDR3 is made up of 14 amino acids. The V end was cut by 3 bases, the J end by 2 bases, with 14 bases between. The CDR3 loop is CSARDPGTTYEQYF. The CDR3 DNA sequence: TGCAGTGCTAGGGATCCCGGGACGACCTACGAGCAGTACTTC.

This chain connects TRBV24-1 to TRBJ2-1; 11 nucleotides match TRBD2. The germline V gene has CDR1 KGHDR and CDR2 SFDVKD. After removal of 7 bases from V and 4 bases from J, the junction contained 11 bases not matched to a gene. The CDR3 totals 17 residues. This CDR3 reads CATSLHHTSGGYNEQFF. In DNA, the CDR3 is TGTGCCACCAGCCTACATCATACTAGCGGGGGATACAATGAGCAGTTCTTC.

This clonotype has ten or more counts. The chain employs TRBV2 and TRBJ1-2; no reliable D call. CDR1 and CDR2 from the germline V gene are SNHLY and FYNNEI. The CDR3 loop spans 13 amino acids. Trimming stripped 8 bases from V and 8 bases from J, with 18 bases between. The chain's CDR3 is CASGNPPGEGYTF. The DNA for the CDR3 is TGTGCCAGCGGCAACCCCCCTGGGGAAGGCTACACCTTC.

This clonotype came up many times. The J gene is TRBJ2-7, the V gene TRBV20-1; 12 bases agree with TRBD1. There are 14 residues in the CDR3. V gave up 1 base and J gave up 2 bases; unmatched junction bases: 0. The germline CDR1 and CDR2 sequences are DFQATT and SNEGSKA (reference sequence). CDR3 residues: CSARGDRGPYEQYF. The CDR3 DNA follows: TGCAGTGCTAGAGGGGACAGGGGGCCCTACGAGCAGTACTTC.